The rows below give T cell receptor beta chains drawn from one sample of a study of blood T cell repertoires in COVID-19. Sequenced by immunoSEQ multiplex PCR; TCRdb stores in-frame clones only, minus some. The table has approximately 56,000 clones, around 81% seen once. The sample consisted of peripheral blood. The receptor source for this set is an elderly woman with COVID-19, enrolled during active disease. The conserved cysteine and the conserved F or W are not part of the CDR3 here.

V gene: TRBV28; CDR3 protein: ASSPWTAGANVLT
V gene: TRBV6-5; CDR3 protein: ASAGWGRNEQY
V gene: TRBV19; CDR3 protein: ASSPRGGRAEDTQY
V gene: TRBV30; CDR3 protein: AWSWDSRASPLH
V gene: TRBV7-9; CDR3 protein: ASSSRTSGKYEQY
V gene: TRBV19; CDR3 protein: ASSMGGANSPLH
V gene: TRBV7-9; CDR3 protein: ASSLRTSGINEQF
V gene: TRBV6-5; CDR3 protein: ASSLQSYTEAF
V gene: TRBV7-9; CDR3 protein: ASSLKPRPGVQETQY
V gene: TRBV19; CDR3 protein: ASIDRSGANVLT
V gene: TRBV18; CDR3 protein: ASSNRDPRHSYEQY
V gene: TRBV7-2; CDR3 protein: ASSLAAASSYNEQF
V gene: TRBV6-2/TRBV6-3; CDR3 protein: ASSSTGAPNTEAF
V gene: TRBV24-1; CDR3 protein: ATSVVVTGNYGYT
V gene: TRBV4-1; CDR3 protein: ASSQIGPGGTEAF
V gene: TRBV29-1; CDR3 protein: SVGKQGMNTEAF
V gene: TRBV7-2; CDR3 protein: ASSITSGSWNEQF
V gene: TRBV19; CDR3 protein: ASKDRRSSGNTIY
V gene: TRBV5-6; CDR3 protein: ASSLYGRGQTEAF
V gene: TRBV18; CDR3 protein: ASSGQGSSYEQY
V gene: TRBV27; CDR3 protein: ASSLNGGIGELF
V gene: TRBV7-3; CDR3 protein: ASSFGGTGNTGELF
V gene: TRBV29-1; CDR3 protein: SVGDRGNNEKLF
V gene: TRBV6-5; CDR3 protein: ASSTPGTEAF
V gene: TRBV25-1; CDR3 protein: ASSEQILNYGYT
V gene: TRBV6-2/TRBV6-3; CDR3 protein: ASSRAGTSGTDEQF
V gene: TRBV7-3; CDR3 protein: ASSRSGSGAQY
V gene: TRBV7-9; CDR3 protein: ASTRSGGISYNEQF
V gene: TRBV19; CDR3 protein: ASQKTSGLSTDTQY
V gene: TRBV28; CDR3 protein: ASSRPDSSETLH
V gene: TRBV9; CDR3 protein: ASSVAGTPGSEQY
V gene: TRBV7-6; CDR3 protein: ASSLSGHNEQF
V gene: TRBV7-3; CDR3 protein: ASSSRLNNEQF
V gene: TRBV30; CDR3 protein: AWNRDGNSPLH
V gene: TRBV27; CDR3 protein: ASSLSRPSRGDTQY
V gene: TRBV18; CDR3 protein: ASSLGRAANTEAF
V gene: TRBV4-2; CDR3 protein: ASSHSLAGQRETQY
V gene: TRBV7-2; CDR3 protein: ASSLAAGHQYEQY
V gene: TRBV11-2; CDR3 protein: ASSFTGGYEQF
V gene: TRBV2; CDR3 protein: ASTQGAITDTQY
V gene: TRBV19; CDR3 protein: ATRGHHQETQY
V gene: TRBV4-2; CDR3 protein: ASSQVSYNEQF
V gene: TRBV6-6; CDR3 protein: ASRNRDQPQH
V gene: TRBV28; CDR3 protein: ASSLFSSGANVLT
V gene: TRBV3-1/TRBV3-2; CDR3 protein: ASSLTSGPYNEQF
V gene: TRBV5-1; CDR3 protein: ASSFSGSTDTQY
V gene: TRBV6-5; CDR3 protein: ASSRRTGVTEAF
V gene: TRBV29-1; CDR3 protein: SVDGQPGLAGPETQY
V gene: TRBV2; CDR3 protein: ASSEVGGANSPLH
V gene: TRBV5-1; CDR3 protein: ASSAQSVDNSPLH
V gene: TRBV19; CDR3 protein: ASSTGLAENIQY
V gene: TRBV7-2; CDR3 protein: ASSYQGPGGYT
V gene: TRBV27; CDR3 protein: ASSHLGQYEQY
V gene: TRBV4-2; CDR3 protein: ASSRDSGVGEQY